The present TCR beta chain was sequenced within a study of early T cells in non-severe SARS-CoV-2 infection. Study at large: Bulk RNA isolated from unsorted whole blood underwent sequencing; chains were not paired. Overall study results and limits: Missing private and CD4 specificities, VDJdb matching favored anti-spike CD8 responses.

Attachment of unique molecular identifiers was made to individual cDNA molecules. A single record per CDR3 protein comes from TCRdb applying MiXCR to the 5' RACE reads. Of about 100,000 distinct CDR3 sequences listed, under 15% are singletons. A word on this clonotype: Its antigen is as yet unknown.

Germline trimming cut 7 bases from V and 7 bases from J; bases unmatched to any gene: 4. This CDR3 is 13 amino acids long. Germline CDR1 reads SQVTM; CDR2 reads ANQGSEA. The V gene is TRBV29-1, the J gene TRBJ2-1, with 13 bases lining up with TRBD2. The sequence was obtained from an adult who was a healthcare worker with PCR-confirmed SARS-CoV-2 infection or an uninfected control (not recorded which). The sample comprised whole blood. DNA of the CDR3: TGCAGCGGACTAGCGGGGGGTGCTAATGAGCAGTTCTTC. This sequence encodes CSGLAGGANEQFF.